This is a list of T cell receptor beta chains from one sample in a study of T cells after yellow fever vaccination. TCRdb re-analysed the 5' RACE reads in MiXCR, keeping a single row per CDR3 protein. The sample holds some 400,000 distinct CDR3 sequences, around 19% seen once. The source was PBMCs, collected before the yellow fever booster vaccination. These receptors came from a man aged 18 to 30 who received the YFV17D yellow fever vaccine. Each CDR3 is given without its conserved first and last residue. The order of the fields is V gene, clone size, J gene, CDR3 protein. Rows give clone size only sometimes, using once, few, many, or a class for an expanded clone.

V gene: TRBV7-2; clone size: NA; J gene: TRBJ2-5; CDR3 protein: ASSLAWRGTRETQY
V gene: TRBV4-2; clone size: many; J gene: TRBJ2-3; CDR3 protein: ASSQTDTQY
V gene: TRBV5-1; clone size: NA; J gene: TRBJ2-7; CDR3 protein: ASSLAGRAYEQY
V gene: TRBV13; clone size: NA; J gene: TRBJ2-7; CDR3 protein: ASSLGPGWEQY
V gene: TRBV9; clone size: few; J gene: TRBJ2-5; CDR3 protein: ASSDSRDRGKTQY
V gene: TRBV7-2; clone size: NA; J gene: TRBJ1-2; CDR3 protein: ASSPPGGRSYGYT
V gene: TRBV7-2; clone size: NA; J gene: TRBJ2-5; CDR3 protein: ASSLRSTDQETQY
V gene: TRBV4-3; clone size: NA; J gene: TRBJ1-2; CDR3 protein: ASSQDRLRGYT
V gene: TRBV11-1; clone size: NA; J gene: TRBJ1-5; CDR3 protein: ASSLYGDQPQH
V gene: TRBV27; clone size: few; J gene: TRBJ2-2; CDR3 protein: ASSTPGLAGGRRGELF
V gene: TRBV7-8; clone size: few; J gene: TRBJ2-3; CDR3 protein: ASSSETATYTDTQY
V gene: TRBV20-1; clone size: NA; J gene: TRBJ2-7; CDR3 protein: SARVAATYEQY
V gene: TRBV20-1; clone size: NA; J gene: TRBJ1-5; CDR3 protein: SAWGGWNQPQH
V gene: TRBV12-3/TRBV12-4; clone size: few; J gene: TRBJ1-5; CDR3 protein: ASRGGGYQPQH
V gene: TRBV5-1; clone size: many; J gene: TRBJ2-5; CDR3 protein: ASSLPGEETQY
V gene: TRBV13; clone size: NA; J gene: TRBJ1-5; CDR3 protein: ASSSNGQPQH
V gene: TRBV6-5; clone size: NA; J gene: TRBJ1-3; CDR3 protein: ASSYSQGTDSGNTIY
V gene: TRBV4-2; clone size: few; J gene: TRBJ2-1; CDR3 protein: ASSQAGGNYNEQF
V gene: TRBV5-1; clone size: NA; J gene: TRBJ2-1; CDR3 protein: ASSLSDRGLQF
V gene: TRBV15; clone size: few; J gene: TRBJ1-4; CDR3 protein: ATSRGPGGNTGNEKLF
V gene: TRBV11-2; clone size: few; J gene: TRBJ2-1; CDR3 protein: ASSFGGVDEQF
V gene: TRBV6-2/TRBV6-3; clone size: few; J gene: TRBJ2-6; CDR3 protein: ASPLPVDNVLT
V gene: TRBV7-6; clone size: many; J gene: TRBJ1-6; CDR3 protein: ASSQQGRNSPLH
V gene: TRBV5-1; clone size: few; J gene: TRBJ2-5; CDR3 protein: AARRGFQETQY
V gene: TRBV5-1; clone size: few; J gene: TRBJ2-6; CDR3 protein: ASSPQGTFSGANVLT
V gene: TRBV4-3; clone size: NA; J gene: TRBJ1-1; CDR3 protein: ASSQGRVATEAF
V gene: TRBV12-3/TRBV12-4; clone size: NA; J gene: TRBJ2-3; CDR3 protein: ASRPGLAGGADTQY
V gene: TRBV4-3; clone size: NA; J gene: TRBJ2-3; CDR3 protein: ASSQDSGTYTQY
V gene: TRBV5-1; clone size: few; J gene: TRBJ1-5; CDR3 protein: ASSPSEVYQPQH
V gene: TRBV27; clone size: NA; J gene: TRBJ2-6; CDR3 protein: ASSLGRPGQGPSGANVLT
V gene: TRBV6-2/TRBV6-3; clone size: NA; J gene: TRBJ2-1; CDR3 protein: ASSDRRGTVDNEQF
V gene: TRBV6-6; clone size: few; J gene: TRBJ2-3; CDR3 protein: ASSYLGLSFTDTQY
V gene: TRBV11-2; clone size: NA; J gene: TRBJ1-2; CDR3 protein: ATAANYGYT
V gene: TRBV12-3/TRBV12-4; clone size: many; J gene: TRBJ2-3; CDR3 protein: ASSPNNRDRVSADTQY
V gene: TRBV5-1; clone size: NA; J gene: TRBJ1-1; CDR3 protein: ASSLEGLTEAF
V gene: TRBV7-9; clone size: NA; J gene: TRBJ2-2; CDR3 protein: ASGGEDTGELF
V gene: TRBV7-9; clone size: NA; J gene: TRBJ1-5; CDR3 protein: ASSMDREVDQPQH
V gene: TRBV18; clone size: NA; J gene: TRBJ2-7; CDR3 protein: ASSPHEGGDASYEQY
V gene: TRBV4-3; clone size: NA; J gene: TRBJ2-2; CDR3 protein: ASSQDGGGVGTGELF
V gene: TRBV30; clone size: NA; J gene: TRBJ2-7; CDR3 protein: AWSVAGGPGEQY
V gene: TRBV12-3/TRBV12-4; clone size: few; J gene: TRBJ2-2; CDR3 protein: ASSLREYTGELF
V gene: TRBV27; clone size: NA; J gene: TRBJ2-2; CDR3 protein: ASSQDIRDRGWDAGELF
V gene: TRBV5-1; clone size: few; J gene: TRBJ2-3; CDR3 protein: ASSTGLAGSTDTQY
V gene: TRBV29-1; clone size: NA; J gene: TRBJ2-7; CDR3 protein: SVDTSTYPYEQY
V gene: TRBV6-1; clone size: few; J gene: TRBJ1-5; CDR3 protein: ASRKGDTSNQPQH
V gene: TRBV20-1; clone size: few; J gene: TRBJ2-2; CDR3 protein: SARDSYLTTGELF
V gene: TRBV25-1; clone size: few; J gene: TRBJ2-5; CDR3 protein: ASSKVGEQETQY
V gene: TRBV10-3; clone size: few; J gene: TRBJ1-6; CDR3 protein: AIQGRVGDSPLH
V gene: TRBV9; clone size: NA; J gene: TRBJ2-5; CDR3 protein: ASSEGAGTGETQY
V gene: TRBV6-6; clone size: NA; J gene: TRBJ1-4; CDR3 protein: ASSSVMVPTNEKLF
V gene: TRBV6-1; clone size: NA; J gene: TRBJ1-1; CDR3 protein: ASSELRGTGRFEDTEAF
V gene: TRBV29-1; clone size: many; J gene: TRBJ2-3; CDR3 protein: SVGGLAGFSSTDTQY
V gene: TRBV4-3; clone size: NA; J gene: TRBJ2-3; CDR3 protein: ASSQDIWGAQY
V gene: TRBV7-2; clone size: NA; J gene: TRBJ2-4; CDR3 protein: ASTQNPGDIQY
V gene: TRBV7-9; clone size: NA; J gene: TRBJ1-2; CDR3 protein: ASSLDSPESGYT
V gene: TRBV6-1; clone size: NA; J gene: TRBJ2-1; CDR3 protein: ASRLLLTGGNEQF
V gene: TRBV13; clone size: NA; J gene: TRBJ2-3; CDR3 protein: ASSSGGGGATDTQY